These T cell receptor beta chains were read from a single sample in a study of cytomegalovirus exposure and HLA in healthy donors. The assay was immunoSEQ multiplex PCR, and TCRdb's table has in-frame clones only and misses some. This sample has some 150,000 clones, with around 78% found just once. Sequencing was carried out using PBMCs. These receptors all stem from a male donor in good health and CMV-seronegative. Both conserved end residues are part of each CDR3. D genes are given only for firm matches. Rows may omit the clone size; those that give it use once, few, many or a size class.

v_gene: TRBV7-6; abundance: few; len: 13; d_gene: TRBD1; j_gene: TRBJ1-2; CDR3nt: TGTGCCAGCAGCAGGACAGGGGGAAATGGCTACACCTTC; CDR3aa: CASSRTGGNGYTF
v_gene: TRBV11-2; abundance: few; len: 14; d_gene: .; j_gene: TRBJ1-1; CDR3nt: TGTGCCAGCAGCTTAGTTGGCAGATCTACTGAAGCTTTCTTT; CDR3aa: CASSLVGRSTEAFF
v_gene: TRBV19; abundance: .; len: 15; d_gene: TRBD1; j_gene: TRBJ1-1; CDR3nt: TGTGCCAGTAGACCCGGGACAGGGGGATCCACTGAAGCTTTCTTT; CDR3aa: CASRPGTGGSTEAFF
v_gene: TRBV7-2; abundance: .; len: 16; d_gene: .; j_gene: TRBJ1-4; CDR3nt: TGTGCCAGCAGCTTAGGGGGGGGCACGGCTAATGAAAAACTGTTTTTT; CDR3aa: CASSLGGGTANEKLFF
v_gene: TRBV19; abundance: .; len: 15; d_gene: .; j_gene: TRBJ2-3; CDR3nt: TGTGCCAGTAGTACTCAGGGTGGGCACACAGATACGCAGTATTTT; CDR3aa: CASSTQGGHTDTQYF
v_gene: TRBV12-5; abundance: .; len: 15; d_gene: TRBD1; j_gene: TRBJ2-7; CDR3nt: TGTGCTAGTGGATACTTAGGGACAGGTCTCTACGAGCAGTACTTC; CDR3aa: CASGYLGTGLYEQYF
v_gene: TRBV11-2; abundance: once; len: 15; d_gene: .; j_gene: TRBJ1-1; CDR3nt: TGTGCCAGCAGCTTATTAAAGGGGTTATGGACTGAAGCTTTCTTT; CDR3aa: CASSLLKGLWTEAFF
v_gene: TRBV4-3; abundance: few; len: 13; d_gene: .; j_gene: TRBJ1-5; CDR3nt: TGCGCCAGCAGCCAAGACGCGAATCAGCCCCAGCATTTT; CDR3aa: CASSQDANQPQHF
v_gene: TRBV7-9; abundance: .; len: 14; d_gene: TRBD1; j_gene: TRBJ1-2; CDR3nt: TGTGCCAGCAGCTTTGAGGGGGCGTACTATGGCTACACCTTC; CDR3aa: CASSFEGAYYGYTF
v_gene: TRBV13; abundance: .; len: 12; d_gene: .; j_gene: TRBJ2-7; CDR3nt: TGTGCCAGCAGCTTAGGCCTAAACGAGCAGTACTTC; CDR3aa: CASSLGLNEQYF
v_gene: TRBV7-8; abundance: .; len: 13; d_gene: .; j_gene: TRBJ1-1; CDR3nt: TGTGCCAGCAGTCCGGGGATTTGGACTGAAGCTTTCTTT; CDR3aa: CASSPGIWTEAFF
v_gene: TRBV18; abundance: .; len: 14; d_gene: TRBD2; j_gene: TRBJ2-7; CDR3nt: TGTGCCAGCTCACCTGGACTAGCGGGCTACGAGCAGTACTTC; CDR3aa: CASSPGLAGYEQYF
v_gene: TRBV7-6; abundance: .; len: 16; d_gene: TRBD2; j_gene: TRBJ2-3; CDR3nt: TGTGCCACCAGCTTAGGATTGGCTAGCGGGACTGATACGCAGTATTTT; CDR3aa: CATSLGLASGTDTQYF
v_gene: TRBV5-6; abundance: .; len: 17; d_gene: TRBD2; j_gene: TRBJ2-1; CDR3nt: TGTGCCAGCAGCTCAAACCCGGCACTAGCGTTTTACAATGAGCAGTTCTTC; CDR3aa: CASSSNPALAFYNEQFF
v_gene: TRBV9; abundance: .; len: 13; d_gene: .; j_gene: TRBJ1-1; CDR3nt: TGTGCCAGCAGCGAGGGACAGAACACTGAAGCTTTCTTT; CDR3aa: CASSEGQNTEAFF
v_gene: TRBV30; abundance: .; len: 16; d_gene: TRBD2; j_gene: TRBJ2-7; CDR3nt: TGTGCCTGGAGTGTACCTTCGAGGGGACTAGCGGGGGGCGAGTACTTC; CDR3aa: CAWSVPSRGLAGGEYF
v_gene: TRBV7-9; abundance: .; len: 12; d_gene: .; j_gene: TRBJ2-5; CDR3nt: TGTGCCAGCAGCTTTCTCCAATCGGGGCAGTACTTC; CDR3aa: CASSFLQSGQYF
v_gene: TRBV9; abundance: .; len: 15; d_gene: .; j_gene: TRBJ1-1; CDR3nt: TGTGCCAGCAGCGTAGAAGGACAGACAGACACTGAAGCTTTCTTT; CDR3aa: CASSVEGQTDTEAFF
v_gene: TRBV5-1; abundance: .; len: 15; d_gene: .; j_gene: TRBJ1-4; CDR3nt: TGCGCCAGCAGCTTGGCAGGGAAAACTAATGAAAAACTGTTTTTT; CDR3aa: CASSLAGKTNEKLFF
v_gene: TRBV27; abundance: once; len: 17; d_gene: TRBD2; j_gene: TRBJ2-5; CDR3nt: TGTGCCAGCAGTTTAAGAGCGGGAGGGCCAAGGGGCGAGACCCAGTACTTC; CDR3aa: CASSLRAGGPRGETQYF
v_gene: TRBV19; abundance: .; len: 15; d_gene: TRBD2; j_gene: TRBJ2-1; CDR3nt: TGTGCCAGTAGTCGGCTAGCGGGGGATTACAATGAGCAGTTCTTC; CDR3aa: CASSRLAGDYNEQFF
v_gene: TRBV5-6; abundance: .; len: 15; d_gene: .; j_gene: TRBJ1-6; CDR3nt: TGTGCCAGCAGCCATAGGACTGGATATAATTCACCCCTCCACTTT; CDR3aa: CASSHRTGYNSPLHF
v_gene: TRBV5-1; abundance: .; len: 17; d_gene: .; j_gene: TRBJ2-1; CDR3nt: TGCGCCAGCAGCTTCCGTGGAGAGGGCAGCTCCTACAATGAGCAGTTCTTC; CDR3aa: CASSFRGEGSSYNEQFF
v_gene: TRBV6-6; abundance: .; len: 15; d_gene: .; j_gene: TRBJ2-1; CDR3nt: TGTGCCAGCAGTTACACTAGCCACTCCTACAATGAGCAGTTCTTC; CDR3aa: CASSYTSHSYNEQFF
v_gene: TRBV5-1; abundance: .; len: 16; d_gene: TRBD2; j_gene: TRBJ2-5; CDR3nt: TGCGCCAGCAGCTTGGGGCCGGGGGGGTTCGTGGAGACCCAGTACTTC; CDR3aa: CASSLGPGGFVETQYF
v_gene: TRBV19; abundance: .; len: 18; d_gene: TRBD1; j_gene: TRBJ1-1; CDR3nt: TGTGCCAGCGCCCGGGACAGGGGGCCCATAACCATGAACACTGAAGCTTTCTTT; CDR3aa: CASARDRGPITMNTEAFF